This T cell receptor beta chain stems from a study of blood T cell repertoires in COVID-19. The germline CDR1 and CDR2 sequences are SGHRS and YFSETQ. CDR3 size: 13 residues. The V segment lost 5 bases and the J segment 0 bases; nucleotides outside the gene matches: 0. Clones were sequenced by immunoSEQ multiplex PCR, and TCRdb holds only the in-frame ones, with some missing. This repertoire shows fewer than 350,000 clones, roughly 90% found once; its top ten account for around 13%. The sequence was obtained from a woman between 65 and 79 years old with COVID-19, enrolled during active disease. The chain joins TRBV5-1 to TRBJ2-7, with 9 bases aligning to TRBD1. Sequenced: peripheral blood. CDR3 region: CASRTGGSYEQYF. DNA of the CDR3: TGCGCCAGCAGGACAGGGGGCTCCTACGAGCAGTACTTC.